What follows are 14 T cell receptor beta chains derived from one specimen sequenced in a study of blood T cell repertoires in COVID-19. This table comes from immunoSEQ multiplex PCR, and its TCRdb copy is limited to in-frame clones, with some not included. Of about 230,000 clones listed, around 78% are singletons. What was sequenced was peripheral blood. The receptors originated from a woman in her 70s with active or convalescent COVID-19.

The chain couples TRBV30 to TRBJ1-2; D gene uncertain. The CDR3 loop spans 14 amino acids. Trimming removed 2 bases at V and 4 bases at J, with 14 bases between. Germline lookup yields CDR1 GTSNPN and CDR2 SVGIG (reference sequence). CDR3 protein: CAWSPPPAGYGYTF. The DNA of the CDR3 is TGTGCCTGGAGTCCCCCTCCGGCGGGCTATGGCTACACCTTC.

CDR3 in amino acids: CASSFRGGELFF. The CDR3 bases are TGTGCCAGCAGCTTCAGGGGTGGGGAGCTGTTTTTT. The chain is built from TRBV13 and TRBJ2-2, with D maybe TRBD1 (6 bases). This CDR3 contains 12 residues. Germline lookup yields CDR1 PRHDT and CDR2 FYEKMQ (reference sequence). The V end was cut by 3 bases, the J end by 8 bases, with 7 bases between.

The chain recombines TRBV2 with TRBJ2-3, with TRBD2 identical over 10 bases. This CDR3 is 14 amino acids long. Trimming removed 6 bases from V and 3 bases from J; junction bases left unmatched: 3. Looked up from germline, CDR1 is SNHLY and CDR2 is FYNNEI. The CDR3 protein is CASRGLAATDTQYF. The CDR3 DNA reads as TGTGCCAGCAGAGGACTAGCGGCGACAGATACGCAGTATTTT.

In this sample, this clone turned up once. The chain recombines TRBV30 with TRBJ2-3; 11 positions match TRBD2. V dropped 2 bases and J dropped 3; count of bases not matched to a gene: 1. This CDR3 has 14 amino acids. CDR1 and CDR2 (germline): GTSNPN, SVGIG (reference sequence). CDR3 residues: CAWSWTSGTDTQYF. The CDR3 nucleotides read TGTGCCTGGAGTTGGACTAGCGGGACAGATACGCAGTATTTT.

This clone was seen at least ten times. V and J are TRBV21-1 and TRBJ1-6; TRBD1, as called in the table, went unchecked against the DNA. TRBV21-1 is tagged as a pseudogene. This CDR3 has 16 residues. The CDR3 sequence: CASSTQQGAGDSPLHF. CDR3 in DNA: TGTGCCAGCAGCACACAACAGGGGGCAGGCGACTCACCCCTCCACTTT.

The V gene is TRBV28, the J gene TRBJ1-2; tentative D call: TRBD1 (6 bases). V was shortened by 5 bases and J by 8 bases, with 12 bases between the two germline ends. In germline, CDR1 is MDHEN, CDR2 SYDVKM. The length of the CDR3 is 12 residues. CDR3 bases: TGTGCCAGCAGTATACAGGGTCGAGGCTACACCTTC. This encodes CASSIQGRGYTF.

The chain is built from TRBV27 and TRBJ1-4; 9 positions agree with TRBD1. J gave up 2 bases and V 11 bases, and 12 bases lay outside the gene matches. The CDR3 runs 16 residues. Germline assignment: CDR1 MNHEY and CDR2 SMNVEV (reference sequence). The CDR3 loop is CAHATGGTGTNEKLFF. The CDR3 nucleotides are TGTGCCCACGCTACAGGGGGCACAGGGACTAATGAAAAACTGTTTTTT.

The rearrangement links TRBV28 to TRBJ2-7; TRBD1 agrees at 7 bases. Germline V gene sequence: CDR1 MDHEN, CDR2 SYDVKM. V was pared by 5 bases and J by 2 bases, with 6 bases of the junction left unmatched. The CDR3 is made up of 14 amino acids. The CDR3 nucleotides read TGTGCCAGCAGTCCCGGGACAGTTCCCTACGAGCAGTACTTC. Protein: CASSPGTVPYEQYF.

The chain links TRBV27 to TRBJ2-7; no firm D call. The germline V gene has CDR1 MNHEY and CDR2 SMNVEV (reference sequence). Trimming stripped 4 bases from V and 3 bases from J, with 10 bases between. There are 13 residues in the CDR3. The CDR3 reads CASSYKSDYEQYF. The DNA for the CDR3 is TGTGCCAGCAGTTATAAGAGCGACTACGAGCAGTACTTC.

This clone was detected once. The chain employs TRBV25-1 and TRBJ1-2, with 8 bases fitting TRBD1. Germline CDR1 is MGHDK and CDR2 is SYGVNS. The V segment lost 1 base and the J segment 8 bases; nucleotides outside the gene matches: 9. The CDR3 totals 15 residues. In nucleotides, the CDR3 is TGTGCCAGCAGTGAATTAGACAGGGGTTATGGGGGCTACACCTTC. This translates into CASSELDRGYGGYTF.

V and J are TRBV6-1 and TRBJ2-3; 8 nucleotides match TRBD1. The V segment lost 2 bases and the J segment 3 bases; nucleotides outside the gene matches: 7. The length of the CDR3 is 16 residues. The V gene's germline CDR1 is MNHNS and CDR2 SASEGT. The CDR3 DNA sequence: TGTGCCAGCAGTGAACGGAGCAGGGGGCGAACAGATACGCAGTATTTT. Translated, it gives CASSERSRGRTDTQYF.

V and J are TRBV29-1 and TRBJ2-1; 12 bases map to TRBD2. This CDR3 region has 17 residues. CDR1 and CDR2 from the germline V gene are SQVTM and ANQGSEA. The V gene end was trimmed by 3 bases and the J gene end by 8 bases; junction bases not matched to a gene: 14. The CDR3 protein is CSVEGLAGGTAVYEQFF. The CDR3 bases are TGCAGCGTTGAGGGGCTAGCGGGAGGGACGGCCGTCTATGAGCAGTTCTTC.

The V gene is TRBV28, the J gene TRBJ2-7; 8 bases are a match to TRBD2. The CDR3 sequence is 16 residues long. The germline V gene encodes CDR1 MDHEN and CDR2 SYDVKM. V lost 5 bases, J lost 1 base, and 10 bases stayed unmatched. The CDR3 sequence: CASSRGGVGFSYEQYF. The CDR3 DNA reads as TGTGCCAGCAGTCGGGGGGGAGTAGGGTTTTCCTACGAGCAGTACTTC.

This chain connects TRBV12-3 or TRBV12-4 to TRBJ1-5; a possible D gene is TRBD1 (6 bases). CDR3 length equals 13 residues. V lost 4 bases to trimming and J lost 7 bases, with 11 bases between them. The CDR3 region has the DNA TGTGCCAGCAGTTCCGACAGGTACCAGCCCCAGCATTTT. This sequence encodes CASSSDRYQPQHF.